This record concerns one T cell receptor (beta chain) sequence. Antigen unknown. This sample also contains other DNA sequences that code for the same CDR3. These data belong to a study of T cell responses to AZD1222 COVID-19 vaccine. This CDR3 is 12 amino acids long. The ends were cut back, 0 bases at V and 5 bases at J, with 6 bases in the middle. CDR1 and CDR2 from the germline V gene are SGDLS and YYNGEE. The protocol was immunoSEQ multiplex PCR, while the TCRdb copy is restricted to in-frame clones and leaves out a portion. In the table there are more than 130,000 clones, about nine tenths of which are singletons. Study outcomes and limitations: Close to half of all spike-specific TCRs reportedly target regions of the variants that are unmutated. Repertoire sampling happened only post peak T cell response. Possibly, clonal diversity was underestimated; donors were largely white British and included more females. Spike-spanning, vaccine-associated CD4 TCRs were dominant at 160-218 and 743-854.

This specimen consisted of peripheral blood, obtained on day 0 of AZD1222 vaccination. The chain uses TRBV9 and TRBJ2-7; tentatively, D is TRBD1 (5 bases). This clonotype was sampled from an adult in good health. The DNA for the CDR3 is TGTGCCAGCAGCGTAGGGGGCGACGAGCAGTACTTC. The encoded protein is CASSVGGDEQYF. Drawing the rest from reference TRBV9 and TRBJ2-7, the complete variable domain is DSGVTQTPKHLITATGQRVTLRCSPRSGDLSVYWYQQSLDQGLQFLIQYYNGEERAKGNILERFSAQQFPDLHSELNLSSLELGDSALYFCASSVGGDEQYFGPGTRLTVT.